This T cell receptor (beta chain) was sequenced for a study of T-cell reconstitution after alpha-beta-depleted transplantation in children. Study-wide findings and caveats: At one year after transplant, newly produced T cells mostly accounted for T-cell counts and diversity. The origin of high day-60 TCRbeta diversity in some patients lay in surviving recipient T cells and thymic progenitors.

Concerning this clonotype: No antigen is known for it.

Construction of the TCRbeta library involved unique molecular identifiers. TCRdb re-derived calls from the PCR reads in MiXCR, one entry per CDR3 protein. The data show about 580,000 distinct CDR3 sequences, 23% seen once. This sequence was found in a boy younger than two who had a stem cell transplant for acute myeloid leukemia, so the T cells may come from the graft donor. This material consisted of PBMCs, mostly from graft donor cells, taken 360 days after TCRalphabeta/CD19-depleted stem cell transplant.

The CDR3 DNA follows: TGTGCCAGCAGCCAACTAGGTCTTGAGCAGTTCTTC. Its translation: CASSQLGLEQFF. The genes are TRBV3-1 and TRBJ2-1, with D unclear. Germline V gives CDR1 LGHDT, CDR2 YNNKEL (reference sequence). The CDR3 runs to 12 residues. V lost 2 bases to trimming and J lost 9 bases, with 8 bases between them.